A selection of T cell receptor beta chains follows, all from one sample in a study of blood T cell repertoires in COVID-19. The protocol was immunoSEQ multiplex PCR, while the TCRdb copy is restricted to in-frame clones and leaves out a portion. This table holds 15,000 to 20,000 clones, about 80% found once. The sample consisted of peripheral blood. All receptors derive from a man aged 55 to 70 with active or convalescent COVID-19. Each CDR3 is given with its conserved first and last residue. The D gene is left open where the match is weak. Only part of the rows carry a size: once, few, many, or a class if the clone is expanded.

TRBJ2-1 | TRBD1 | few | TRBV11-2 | CASSLRVDRIFNEQFF | TGTGCCAGCAGCTTGAGGGTGGACAGGATCTTCAATGAGCAGTTCTTC
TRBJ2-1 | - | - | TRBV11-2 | CASSSRGRDGNEQFF | TGTGCCAGCAGCTCGCGGGGGCGTGATGGGAATGAGCAGTTCTTC
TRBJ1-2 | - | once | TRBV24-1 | CATSDLTANYGYTF | TGTGCCACCAGTGACCTTACAGCTAACTATGGCTACACCTTC
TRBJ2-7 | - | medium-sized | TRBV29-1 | CSVIMADSYEQYF | TGCAGCGTTATCATGGCGGACAGTTACGAGCAGTACTTC
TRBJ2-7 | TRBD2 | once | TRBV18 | CASSPPVAGGVSYEQYF | TGTGCCAGCTCACCACCGGTGGCGGGGGGTGTCTCCTACGAGCAGTACTTC
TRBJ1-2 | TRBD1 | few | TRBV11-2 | CASSLDRTGGGYTF | TGTGCCAGCAGCTTAGATCGAACAGGGGGCGGCTACACCTTC
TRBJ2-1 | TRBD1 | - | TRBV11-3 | CASSNRDRGYNEQFF | TGTGCCAGCAGCAACCGGGACAGGGGATACAATGAGCAGTTCTTC
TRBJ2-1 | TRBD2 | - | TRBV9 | CASSVDSGATTYNEQFF | TGTGCCAGCAGCGTGGATAGCGGGGCAACTACCTACAATGAGCAGTTCTTC
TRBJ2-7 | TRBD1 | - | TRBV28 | CASSSGQGHEQYF | TGTGCCAGCAGTTCGGGACAGGGACACGAGCAGTACTTC
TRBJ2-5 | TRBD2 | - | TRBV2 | CASGGLAEETQYF | TGTGCCAGCGGGGGACTAGCGGAAGAGACCCAGTACTTC
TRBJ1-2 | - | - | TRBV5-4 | CASSLDQGLASNYGYTF | TGTGCCAGCAGCTTGGATCAGGGATTAGCTTCAAACTATGGCTACACCTTC
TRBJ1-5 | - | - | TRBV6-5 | CASTFLGGNQPQHF | TGTGCCAGCACCTTCCTCGGGGGCAATCAGCCCCAGCATTTT
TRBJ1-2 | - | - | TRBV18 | CASSPPMDNYYGYTF | TGTGCCAGCTCACCACCTATGGACAACTACTATGGCTACACCTTC
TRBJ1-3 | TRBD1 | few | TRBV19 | CASSLSPGTGGSSGNTIYF | TGTGCCAGTAGCCTCTCTCCCGGGACAGGGGGCAGCTCTGGAAACACCATATATTTT
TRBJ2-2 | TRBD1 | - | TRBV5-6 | CASSSGQGPFTGELFF | TGTGCCAGCAGCTCCGGACAGGGACCCTTCACCGGGGAGCTGTTTTTT
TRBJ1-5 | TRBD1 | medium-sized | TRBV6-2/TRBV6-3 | CASSSPGQGHSNQPQHF | TGTGCCAGCAGTTCCCCGGGACAGGGGCATAGCAATCAGCCCCAGCATTTT
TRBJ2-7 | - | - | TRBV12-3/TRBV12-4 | CASSLKLYYEQYF | TGTGCCAGCAGTTTAAAATTGTACTACGAGCAGTACTTC
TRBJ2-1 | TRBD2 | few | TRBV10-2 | CASSNRDIDFRAGGRNEQFF | TGCGCCAGCAGTAATCGGGACATTGATTTTCGAGCGGGAGGTAGGAATGAGCAGTTCTTC
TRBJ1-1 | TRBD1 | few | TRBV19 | CASSIPVTGLRNTEAFF | TGTGCCAGTAGTATCCCTGTGACAGGGCTCAGGAACACTGAAGCTTTCTTT
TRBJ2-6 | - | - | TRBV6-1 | CASGDGSHSGANVLTF | TGTGCCAGCGGTGATGGTAGCCACTCTGGGGCCAACGTCCTGACTTTC
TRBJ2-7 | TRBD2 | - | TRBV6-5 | CASRRSGRGSYEQYF | TGTGCCAGCAGGAGAAGCGGGAGAGGCTCCTACGAGCAGTACTTC
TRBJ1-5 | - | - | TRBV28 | CASSPGSAQHF | TGTGCCAGCAGCCCCGGGTCAGCCCAGCATTTT